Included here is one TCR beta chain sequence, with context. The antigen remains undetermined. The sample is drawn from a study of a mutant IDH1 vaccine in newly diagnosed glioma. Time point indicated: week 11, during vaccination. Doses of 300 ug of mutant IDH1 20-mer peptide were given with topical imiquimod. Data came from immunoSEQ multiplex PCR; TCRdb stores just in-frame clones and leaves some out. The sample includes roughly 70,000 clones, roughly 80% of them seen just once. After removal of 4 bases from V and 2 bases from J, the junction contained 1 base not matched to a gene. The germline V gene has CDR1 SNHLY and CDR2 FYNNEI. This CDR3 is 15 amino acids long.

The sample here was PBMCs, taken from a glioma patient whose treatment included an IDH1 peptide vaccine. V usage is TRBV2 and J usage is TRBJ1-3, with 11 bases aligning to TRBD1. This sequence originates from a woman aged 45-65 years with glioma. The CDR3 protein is CASSGTGGTGNTIYF. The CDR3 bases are TGTGCCAGCAGTGGGACAGGGGGCACTGGAAACACCATATATTTT.